This TCR beta chain was captured by sequencing in a study of T cells in Graves' hyperthyroidism and ophthalmopathy. Study-level points and caveats: Most expanded thyroid clonotypes above 0.001 recurred in blood.

Concerning this clonotype itself: Its antigen is undetermined.

Amplification of TCR beta CDR3 regions used RNA as the template. First-round RT-PCR targeting the TCR CDR3 was performed with the HTBI primer set. MiXCR was run by TCRdb on the multiplex PCR reads, yielding one entry per CDR3 protein. The profile shows more than 500,000 distinct CDR3 sequences, roughly 15% of them singletons. Each ophthalmopathy patient scored at least 3 on the Clinical Activity Score and at least 4 on NOSPECS grade, with duration under 3 months. The clonotype originates from a woman in her forties with Graves' ophthalmopathy. What was sequenced was blood.

This CDR3 reads CASRRGLAGATDTQYF. CDR3 coding DNA: TGTGCCAGCAGGCGAGGGCTAGCGGGAGCCACAGATACGCAGTATTTT. V gene TRBV2 combines with J gene TRBJ2-3; 10 bases map to TRBD2. The CDR3 has 16 amino acids. Germline V gene data show CDR1 as SNHLY and CDR2 as FYNNEI. After removal of 6 bases from V and 2 bases from J, the junction contained 8 bases not matched to a gene.